Below, one T cell receptor (beta chain) is given with its context. Under the authors' procedure: Reference gene primer amplification gave nucleated cell count estimates. Repertoires were generated with immunoSEQ multiplex PCR, while TCRdb's copy carries only in-frame clones and drops some. The V and J calls and clone size were taken over from that table, and D and trimming were inferred from the DNA. The sample records some 140,000 clones, 84% being singletons. CDR1 KGHSH and CDR2 LQKENI come from the germline V gene. This CDR3 has 15 residues. V lost 5 bases to trimming and J lost 9 bases; unmatched junction nucleotides: 10. This sample is part of a study of blood T cell repertoires in COVID-19. In the study overall: The analysed material was cDNA or gDNA that came from T cells, B-cell-depleted T cells, or PBMCs.

The TCR sequence derives from a human donor in a cohort sampled during active COVID-19. Sequenced: peripheral blood. This chain links TRBV18 with TRBJ1-3; 10 nucleotides match TRBD1. In DNA, the CDR3 is TGTGCCAGCTCAGCCACGGGACAGGGGATCGGCACCATATATTTT. This sequence encodes CASSATGQGIGTIYF. The variable domain in full, with the rest retrieved from reference TRBV18 and TRBJ1-3, is NAGVMQNPRHLVRRRGQEARLRCSPMKGHSHVYWYRQLPEEGLKFMVYLQKENIIDESGMPKERFSAEFPKEGPSILRIQQVVRGDSAAYFCASSATGQGIGTIYFGEGSWLTVV.